The 17 T cell receptor beta chains presented below share a single source sample, sequenced in a study of T cell changes during pregnancy in multiple sclerosis. Repertoires were generated with immunoSEQ multiplex PCR, while TCRdb's copy carries only in-frame clones and drops some. The sample contains some 31,000 clones, 89% of which appear only once. The material was CD8+ T cells from peripheral blood mononuclear cells, obtained in the second trimester of pregnancy. All receptors derive from a female donor with multiple sclerosis, enrolled in a pregnancy study.

The count of this clone is one. The rearrangement links TRBV27 to TRBJ2-7; D may be TRBD1 (6 bases). CDR1 and CDR2 from the germline V gene are MNHEY and SMNVEV (reference sequence). The CDR3 is 14 residues long. Trimming took off 4 bases at V and 5 bases at J, with 15 bases between the two ends. The CDR3 DNA sequence: TGTGCCAGCAGTTCAGGGGTCATCCTCGACGAGCAGTACTTC. Encoded protein: CASSSGVILDEQYF.

This clone was picked up one time. The chain is built from TRBV27 and TRBJ2-2; 11 bases agree with TRBD2. The germline gives CDR1 MNHEY, CDR2 SMNVEV (reference sequence). The junction had 7 bases not matched to a gene; V was cut back by 7 bases and J by 3 bases. This CDR3 has 16 residues. DNA of the CDR3: TGTGCCAGCACCCCTCTAGCGGGAGGTGACACCGGGGAGCTGTTTTTT. As protein: CASTPLAGGDTGELFF.

This sequence joins TRBV29-1 and TRBJ1-2, with D hard to call. The CDR3 runs to 11 residues. The V gene's germline CDR1 is SQVTM and CDR2 ANQGSEA. Trimming shortened V by 6 bases and J by 2 bases, and 7 bases separated the two germline ends. The CDR3 spells CSVRSNYGYTF. The CDR3 nucleotides read TGCAGCGTCAGATCGAACTATGGCTACACCTTC.

This clone occurred once. V gene TRBV28 combines with J gene TRBJ2-5, with 9 bases fitting TRBD2. The germline V gene has CDR1 MDHEN and CDR2 SYDVKM. The V and J ends lost 6 bases and 4 bases, in that order; junction bases with no gene match: 12. CDR3 length: 16 amino acids. In nucleotides, the CDR3 is TGTGCCAGCAGCCCTCACCGGGCGGGAGGGGGAGAGACCCAGTACTTC. Amino acid sequence: CASSPHRAGGGETQYF.

This clone was picked up one time. The chain carries TRBV19 and TRBJ2-7, with 8 bases fitting TRBD2. In germline, CDR1 is LNHDA, CDR2 SQIVND (reference sequence). The ends lost 8 bases at V and 1 base at J; junction bases unmatched: 10. The CDR3 is made up of 15 amino acids. The CDR3 protein is CASSFGRGGSYEQYF. DNA for the CDR3: TGTGCCAGTTCCTTCGGACGGGGGGGATCCTACGAGCAGTACTTC.

The chain couples TRBV27 to TRBJ2-7; possible D gene TRBD2, 5 bases. The CDR3 consists of 15 residues. The germline V gene encodes CDR1 MNHEY and CDR2 SMNVEV (reference sequence). Trimming shortened V by 6 bases and J by 0 bases, and 15 bases separated the two germline ends. The CDR3 bases are TGTGCCAGCAGATCCCGGGATAGTCTCTCCTACGAGCAGTACTTC. Translating it yields CASRSRDSLSYEQYF.

CDR3 amino acids: CASSSRGLAGLDYEQYF. CDR3 sequence (DNA): TGTGCCAGCAGTTCCAGGGGCCTAGCGGGACTCGACTACGAGCAGTACTTC. V and J are TRBV28 and TRBJ2-7; 9 bases match TRBD2. CDR1 and CDR2 (germline): MDHEN, SYDVKM. The CDR3 covers 17 residues. Unmatched junction bases numbered 13, after V lost 4 bases and J lost 3 bases.

This chain uses TRBV7-4 with TRBJ2-7, with a tentative D call TRBD2 (8 bases). Looked up from germline, CDR1 is SGHVT and CDR2 is SQSDAQ. V gave up 5 bases and J gave up 5 bases, with 22 bases separating them. The length of the CDR3 is 16 residues. The CDR3 nucleotides are TGTGCCAGCAGCCCACCCGGAGGTAGCGGGACAGACGAGCAGTACTTC. It is translated as CASSPPGGSGTDEQYF.

The chain joins TRBV7-2 to TRBJ1-1; a weak D match, TRBD1 (5 bases). Trimming took off 2 bases at V and 4 bases at J, with 14 bases between the two ends. The germline gives CDR1 SGHTA, CDR2 FQGNSA. The CDR3 length is 15 residues. The chain's CDR3 is CASSLLLEGATEAFF. The CDR3 nucleotides read TGTGCCAGCAGCTTACTTTTGGAAGGGGCCACTGAAGCTTTCTTT.

The chain has TRBV6-4 and TRBJ2-1, with 7 bases fitting TRBD2. The CDR3 contains 15 residues. The junction had 10 bases not matched to a gene; V was cut back by 3 bases and J by 8 bases. Per germline, CDR1 MRHNA and CDR2 SNTAGT. As DNA, the CDR3 is TGTGCCAGCAGTGAAAGGGCTGGGACTACGCATGAGCAGTTCTTC. Its protein is CASSERAGTTHEQFF.

This chain uses TRBV5-4 with TRBJ1-2; TRBD1 agrees at 11 bases. Germline CDR1 and CDR2: SGHNT and YYREEE (reference sequence). The CDR3 is 16 residues long. V was clipped by 0 bases and J by 4 bases; unmatched bases: 5. The CDR3 is CASSLVPGQGVYGYTF. The CDR3 nucleotides read TGTGCCAGCAGCTTGGTACCGGGACAGGGGGTCTATGGCTACACCTTC. Full variable domain (remainder filled in from reference TRBV5-4 and TRBJ1-2): ETGVTQSPTHLIKTRGQQVTLRCSSQSGHNTVSWYQQALGQGPQFIFQYYREEENGRGNFPPRFSGLQFPNYSSELNVNALELDDSALYLCASSLVPGQGVYGYTFGSGTRLTVV.

This clone occurred a few times. This chain uses TRBV4-1 with TRBJ1-5; 7 nucleotides agree with TRBD1. V was pared by 3 bases and J by 3 bases, with 2 bases of the junction left unmatched. Germline CDR1 MGHRA, CDR2 YSYEKL. This CDR3 region has 14 residues. CDR3 residues: CASSHGTVNQPQHF. Here the CDR3 DNA reads TGCGCCAGCAGCCACGGGACAGTCAATCAGCCCCAGCATTTT.

This chain uses TRBV2 with TRBJ2-7; 8 positions agree with TRBD2. This CDR3 region has 14 residues. CDR1 is SNHLY, CDR2 FYNNEI, per germline. V lost 8 bases, J lost 3 bases, and 9 bases stayed unmatched. The CDR3 sequence: CASLFQRGYYEQYF. The CDR3 coding sequence is TGTGCCAGCTTGTTCCAGCGGGGGTACTACGAGCAGTACTTC.

This chain links TRBV6-5 with TRBJ2-1; no reliable D call. Deletions cut 2 bases from V and 9 bases from J, with 17 bases between. Germline V gives CDR1 MNHEY, CDR2 SVGAGI. The CDR3 spans 15 residues. DNA of the CDR3: TGTGCCAGCAGTTACGACTTGTCCAGCAAGGCTGAGCAGTTCTTC. Its protein product is CASSYDLSSKAEQFF.

The J gene is TRBJ2-7, the V gene TRBV27; 7 nucleotides line up with TRBD2. Germline assignment: CDR1 MNHEY and CDR2 SMNVEV (reference sequence). V lost 3 bases and J lost 0; bases outside the gene matches: 2. The length of the CDR3 is 14 residues. CDR3 nucleotide sequence: TGTGCCAGCAGTTTGGGGAGGGGCTCCTACGAGCAGTACTTC. Encoded protein: CASSLGRGSYEQYF.

This chain joins TRBV29-1 and TRBJ1-2; 7 bases agree with TRBD1. Looked up from germline, CDR1 is SQVTM and CDR2 is ANQGSEA. The CDR3 has 14 amino acids. V lost 5 bases and J lost 5; bases outside the gene matches: 11. This CDR3 is CSVLPRDSNYGYTF. CDR3 in DNA: TGCAGCGTTTTACCTCGGGACAGCAATTATGGCTACACCTTC.

This chain joins TRBV4-2 and TRBJ2-1, with 10 bases fitting TRBD2. Unmatched junction bases numbered 6, after V lost 1 base and J lost 6 bases. The CDR3 is 16 amino acids. Germline V gene lookup returns CDR1 LGHNA and CDR2 YNFKEQ. CDR3 region: CASSQGTSGHPNEQFF. In DNA form, the CDR3 reads TGTGCCAGCAGCCAAGGGACTAGCGGCCACCCCAATGAGCAGTTCTTC.